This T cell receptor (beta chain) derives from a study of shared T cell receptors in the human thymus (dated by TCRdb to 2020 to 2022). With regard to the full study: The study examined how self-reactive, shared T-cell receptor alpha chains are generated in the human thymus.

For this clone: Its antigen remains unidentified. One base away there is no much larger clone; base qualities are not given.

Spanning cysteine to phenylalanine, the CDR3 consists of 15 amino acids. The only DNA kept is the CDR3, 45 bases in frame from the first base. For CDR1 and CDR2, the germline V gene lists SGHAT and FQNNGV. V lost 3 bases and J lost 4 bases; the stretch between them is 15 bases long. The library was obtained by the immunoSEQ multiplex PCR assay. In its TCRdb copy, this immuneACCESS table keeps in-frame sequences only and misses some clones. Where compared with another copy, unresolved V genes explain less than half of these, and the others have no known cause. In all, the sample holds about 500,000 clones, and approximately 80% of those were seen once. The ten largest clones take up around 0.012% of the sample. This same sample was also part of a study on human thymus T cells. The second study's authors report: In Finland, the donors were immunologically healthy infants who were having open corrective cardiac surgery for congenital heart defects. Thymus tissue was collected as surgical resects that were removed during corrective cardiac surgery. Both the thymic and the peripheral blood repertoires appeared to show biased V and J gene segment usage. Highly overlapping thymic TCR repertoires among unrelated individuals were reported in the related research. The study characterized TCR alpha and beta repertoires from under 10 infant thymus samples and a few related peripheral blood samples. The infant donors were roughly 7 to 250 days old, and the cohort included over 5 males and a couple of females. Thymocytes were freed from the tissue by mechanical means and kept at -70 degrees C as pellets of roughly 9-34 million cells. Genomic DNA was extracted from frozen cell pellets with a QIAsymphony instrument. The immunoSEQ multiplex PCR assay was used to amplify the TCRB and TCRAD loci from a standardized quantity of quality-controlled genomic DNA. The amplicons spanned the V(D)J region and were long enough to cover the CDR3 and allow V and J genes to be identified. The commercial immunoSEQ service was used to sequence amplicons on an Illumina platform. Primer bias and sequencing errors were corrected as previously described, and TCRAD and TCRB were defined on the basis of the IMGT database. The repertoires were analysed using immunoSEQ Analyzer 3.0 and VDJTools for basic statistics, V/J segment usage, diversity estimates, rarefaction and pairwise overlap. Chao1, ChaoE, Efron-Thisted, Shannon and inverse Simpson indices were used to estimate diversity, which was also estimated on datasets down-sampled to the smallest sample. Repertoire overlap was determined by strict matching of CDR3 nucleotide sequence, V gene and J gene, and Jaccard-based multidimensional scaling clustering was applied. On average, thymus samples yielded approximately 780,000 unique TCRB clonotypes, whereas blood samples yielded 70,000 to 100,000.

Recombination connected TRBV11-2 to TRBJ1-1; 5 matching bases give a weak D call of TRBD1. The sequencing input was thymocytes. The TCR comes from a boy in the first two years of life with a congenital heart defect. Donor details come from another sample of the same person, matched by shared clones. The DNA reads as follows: TGTGCCAGCAGCTTCCCTAGCGGTGGGGGCACTGAAGCTTTCTTT. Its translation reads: CASSFPSGGGTEAFF.